The 16 T cell receptor beta chains presented below share a single source sample, sequenced in a study of OX40 agonist ivuxolimab in advanced cancers. The data were produced by immunoSEQ multiplex PCR, yet TCRdb's version contains in-frame clones alone and is incomplete. The data contain around 53,000 clones, 70% to 90% of them seen just once; the ten biggest clones take up under 0.65%. The sequencing used CD4+ or CD8+ T cells sorted from blood, collected in a trial of the OX40 agonist ivuxolimab. Receptor source: an adult with an advanced solid tumor such as melanoma, head and neck, liver or kidney cancer.

V and J are TRBV2 and TRBJ2-5, with 14 bases identical to TRBD2. In germline, CDR1 is SNHLY, CDR2 FYNNEI. This CDR3 is built from 15 residues. Trimming removed 6 bases from V and 5 bases from J; junction bases left unmatched: 5. The CDR3 sequence: CASRGTSGGWETQYF. For the CDR3, the DNA is TGTGCCAGCAGGGGGACTAGCGGGGGCTGGGAGACCCAGTACTTC.

The chain recombines TRBV9 with TRBJ1-2; D is unclear. The V end lost 3 bases, the J end lost 4 bases, and 7 bases lay between the germline ends. The CDR3 is 12 residues long. Germline V gene lookup returns CDR1 SGDLS and CDR2 YYNGEE. The CDR3 sequence: CASSEGSYGYTF. In DNA form, the CDR3 reads TGTGCCAGCAGCGAGGGAAGCTATGGCTACACCTTC. The whole variable domain, remainder taken from reference TRBV9 and TRBJ1-2, is DSGVTQTPKHLITATGQRVTLRCSPRSGDLSVYWYQQSLDQGLQFLIQYYNGEERAKGNILERFSAQQFPDLHSELNLSSLELGDSALYFCASSEGSYGYTFGSGTRLTVV.

This rearrangement joins TRBV7-3 to TRBJ2-3; possible D gene TRBD2, 6 bases. The V and J ends lost 1 base and 5 bases respectively, with 10 bases between them. CDR3 length: 14 residues. The germline gives CDR1 SGHTA, CDR2 FQGTGA. The DNA for the CDR3 is TGTGCCAGCAGCTTAAAGGGGACTCTAGATACGCAGTATTTT. Residues: CASSLKGTLDTQYF. The full variable domain, with the rest looked up from reference TRBV7-3 and TRBJ2-3, is GAGVSQTPSNKVTEKGKYVELRCDPISGHTALYWYRQSLGQGPEFLIYFQGTGAADDSGLPNDRFFAVRPEGSVSTLKIQRTERGDSAVYLCASSLKGTLDTQYFGPGTRLTVL.

This chain connects TRBV29-1 to TRBJ2-7; 9 bases are a match to TRBD2. CDR3 length equals 15 residues. The ends lost 4 bases at V and 0 bases at J; junction bases unmatched: 7. Germline V gene lookup returns CDR1 SQVTM and CDR2 ANQGSEA. CDR3 region: CSVVVSSGISYEQYF. The CDR3, as DNA: TGCAGCGTTGTCGTTTCTAGCGGGATCTCCTACGAGCAGTACTTC.

This rearrangement joins TRBV6-1 to TRBJ1-1; tentatively, D is TRBD1 (5 bases). Trimming removed 5 bases at V and 5 bases at J, with 18 bases between. Germline CDR1 is MNHNS and CDR2 is SASEGT. The CDR3 is 15 amino acids. The CDR3 sequence is CASSSRPGGGTEAFF. CDR3 nucleotide sequence: TGTGCCAGCAGTTCCCGGCCGGGGGGTGGGACTGAAGCTTTCTTT.

The chain carries TRBV28 and TRBJ2-1; D remains unclear. The CDR3 runs to 12 residues. Germline CDR1 is MDHEN and CDR2 is SYDVKM. Trimming pared 6 bases from V and 9 bases from J, leaving 12 bases between. The CDR3 protein is CASRPPHTEQFF. The CDR3 DNA is TGTGCCAGCAGACCTCCCCATACTGAGCAGTTCTTC.

The V and J genes are TRBV6-1 and TRBJ2-5, with D perhaps given as TRBD1 or TRBD2 (6 bases each). The ends were cut back, 2 bases at V and 5 bases at J, with 12 bases in the middle. The CDR3 has 14 amino acids. From germline, CDR1 is MNHNS and CDR2 SASEGT. In DNA, the CDR3 is TGTGCCAGCAGTGAATGGGGGGCTGGGGAGACCCAGTACTTC. As protein: CASSEWGAGETQYF.

This clone was observed a single time. CDR3 nucleotides: TGTGCCACTCCGCTGAGTCCGGGGAACACTGAAGCTTTCTTT. This encodes CATPLSPGNTEAFF. The chain has TRBV6-1 and TRBJ1-1; D unclear. The CDR3 has 14 amino acids. Germline lookup yields CDR1 MNHNS and CDR2 SASEGT. V was clipped by 10 bases and J by 1 base, with 16 bases between them.

J is TRBJ2-1 and V is TRBV11-3, with 8 bases lining up with TRBD2. The V gene end was trimmed by 3 bases and the J gene end by 1 base; junction bases not matched to a gene: 2. Germline V lookup: CDR1 SGHNT, CDR2 YENEEA. The CDR3 length is 15 residues. This CDR3 is CASSFSGISYNEQFF. CDR3 coding DNA: TGTGCCAGCAGCTTTAGCGGGATTTCCTACAATGAGCAGTTCTTC.

The chain uses TRBV6-5 and TRBJ2-7, with TRBD1 identical over 7 bases. The CDR3 is 14 amino acids. CDR1 is MNHEY and CDR2 is SVGAGI in the germline V gene. V lost 2 bases to trimming and J lost 2 bases; unmatched junction nucleotides: 3. The CDR3 spells CASSYRQGPYEQYF. The DNA of the CDR3 is TGTGCCAGCAGTTACAGACAGGGCCCCTACGAGCAGTACTTC.

The rearrangement links TRBV7-2 to TRBJ1-2; D call uncertain. Germline V gives CDR1 SGHTA, CDR2 FQGNSA. The CDR3 contains 14 residues. The V end was cut by 5 bases, the J end by 0 bases, with 10 bases between. This CDR3 is CASSTPGSNYGYTF. The DNA for the CDR3 is TGTGCCAGCAGCACCCCCGGATCTAACTATGGCTACACCTTC.

This chain joins TRBV9 and TRBJ2-1, with a possible D match to TRBD1 (6 bases). The germline gives CDR1 SGDLS, CDR2 YYNGEE. This CDR3 is built from 14 residues. The ends were cut back, 0 bases at V and 9 bases at J, with 13 bases in the middle. CDR3 protein: CASSVGAGAVEQFF. Written as DNA, the CDR3 is TGTGCCAGCAGCGTAGGGGCAGGGGCGGTTGAGCAGTTCTTC. Supplemented by reference TRBV9 and TRBJ2-1, the full variable domain reads DSGVTQTPKHLITATGQRVTLRCSPRSGDLSVYWYQQSLDQGLQFLIQYYNGEERAKGNILERFSAQQFPDLHSELNLSSLELGDSALYFCASSVGAGAVEQFFGPGTRLTVL.

V gene TRBV4-1 combines with J gene TRBJ2-5, with 9 bases lining up with TRBD2. V gave up 1 base and J gave up 3 bases; unmatched junction bases: 3. CDR3 length: 15 residues. Per the germline V gene, CDR1 is MGHRA and CDR2 is YSYEKL. CDR3 amino acids: CASSQVAGVEETQYF. CDR3 coding DNA: TGCGCCAGCAGCCAAGTAGCGGGAGTGGAAGAGACCCAGTACTTC.

The chain couples TRBV7-9 to TRBJ2-1, with D perhaps matching TRBD2 (6 bases). The CDR3 extends over 15 amino acids. Germline-derived CDR1 and CDR2 are SEHNR and FQNEAQ (reference sequence). With 6 bases removed from V and 1 base from J, the gap between germline ends came to 13 bases. CDR3 nucleotides: TGTGCCAGCAGTTTCAGTGCGGGATCCTACAATGAGCAGTTCTTC. It specifies CASSFSAGSYNEQFF.

The chain employs TRBV19 and TRBJ1-5; possible D gene TRBD1, 5 bases. V lost 9 bases, J lost 5 bases, and 11 bases lay in between. The CDR3 is 12 amino acids. Germline V lookup: CDR1 LNHDA, CDR2 SQIVND (reference sequence). The CDR3 sequence: CASQGAHQPQHF. CDR3 nucleotide sequence: TGTGCCAGCCAGGGAGCCCATCAGCCCCAGCATTTT.

The chain links TRBV13 to TRBJ2-5, with TRBD2 identical over 10 bases. The J call may be mistaken, given a closer DNA end match to TRBJ2-7. The CDR3 is 15 residues long. The germline V gene encodes CDR1 PRHDT and CDR2 FYEKMQ (reference sequence). Here the CDR3 reads CASSILAGVSYEQYF. The CDR3 bases are TGTGCCAGCAGCATCCTAGCGGGGGTTTCCTACGAGCAGTACTTC.